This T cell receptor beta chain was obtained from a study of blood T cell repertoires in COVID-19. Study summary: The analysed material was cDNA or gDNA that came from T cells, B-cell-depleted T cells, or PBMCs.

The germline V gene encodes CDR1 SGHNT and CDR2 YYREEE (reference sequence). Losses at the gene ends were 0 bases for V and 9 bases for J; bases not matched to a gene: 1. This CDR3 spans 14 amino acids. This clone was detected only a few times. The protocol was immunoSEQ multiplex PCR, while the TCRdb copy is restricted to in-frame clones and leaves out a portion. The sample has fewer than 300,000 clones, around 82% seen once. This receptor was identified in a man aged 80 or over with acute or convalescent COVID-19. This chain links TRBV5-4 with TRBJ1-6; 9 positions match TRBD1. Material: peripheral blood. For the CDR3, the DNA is TGTGCCAGCAGCTTGGGGACAGGGGTTTCACCCCTCCACTTT. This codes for CASSLGTGVSPLHF.